The 21 T cell receptor beta chains listed next were all sequenced from one sample in a study of cytomegalovirus exposure and HLA in healthy donors. PCR primers comprised 60 Vbeta and 13 Jbeta primers. Sequencing was performed with immunoSEQ multiplex PCR; in TCRdb, only in-frame clones are kept and a portion is missing. The sample includes 95,000 to 120,000 clones, around 77% of them seen just once. Sequencing was done on a sample of PBMCs. The receptor set was obtained from a woman aged 30 to 39 in good health and CMV-seropositive.

The chain combines TRBV27 with TRBJ1-2; D is unresolved. Per the germline V gene, CDR1 is MNHEY and CDR2 is SMNVEV (reference sequence). The CDR3 consists of 16 residues. V dropped 3 bases and J dropped 5 bases, with 19 bases sitting between them. This chain's CDR3 is CASSFTTMSSSYGYTF. Written as DNA, the CDR3 is TGTGCCAGCAGTTTTACAACGATGTCTTCCTCTTATGGCTACACCTTC.

The chain recombines TRBV27 with TRBJ1-4; no reliable D call. The germline CDR1 and CDR2 sequences are MNHEY and SMNVEV (reference sequence). V was clipped by 2 bases and J by 5 bases, with 15 bases between them. The CDR3 runs 16 residues. The CDR3 nucleotides are TGTGCCAGCAGTTTAAATGGTCGGGGTCGGAATGAAAAACTGTTTTTT. Protein product: CASSLNGRGRNEKLFF.

This clone showed up just a few times. This sample also contains other DNA sequences that code for the same CDR3. This sequence joins TRBV9 and TRBJ2-3, with a weak D call TRBD2 (5 bases). The V gene lost 0 bases and the J gene lost 6 bases, with 5 bases spanning the gap. This CDR3 region has 12 residues. Germline values: CDR1 SGDLS, CDR2 YYNGEE. CDR3 amino acids: CASSVGEDTQYF. As DNA, the CDR3 is TGTGCCAGCAGCGTAGGGGAGGATACGCAGTATTTT.

This rearrangement joins TRBV4-1 to TRBJ2-5; D possibly corresponds to TRBD2 (5 bases). The J call may be mistaken, given a closer DNA end match to TRBJ2-7. There are 15 residues in the CDR3. Germline V CDR1 and CDR2: MGHRA, YSYEKL. CDR3: CASSLGPSPEVEQYF. The CDR3 coding sequence is TGCGCCAGCAGCCTTGGGCCGTCCCCGGAGGTCGAGCAGTACTTC.

V usage is TRBV5-4 and J usage is TRBJ2-7; perhaps TRBD1 as D (6 bases). This CDR3 region has 13 residues. Germline V gives CDR1 SGHNT, CDR2 YYREEE (reference sequence). V lost 3 bases, J lost 7 bases, and 14 bases lay in between. The CDR3 bases are TGTGCCAGCAGCTACAGGGAGAGGGGGGAGCAGTACTTC. Protein sequence: CASSYRERGEQYF.

The CDR3 loop is CSVLTGGTEAFF. CDR3 DNA sequence: TGCAGCGTTCTGACAGGGGGCACTGAAGCTTTCTTT. The rearrangement uses TRBV29-1 and TRBJ1-1; 9 positions agree with TRBD1. CDR1 and CDR2 (germline): SQVTM, ANQGSEA. This CDR3 spans 12 amino acids. V gave up 5 bases and J gave up 4 bases; unmatched junction bases: 2.

This clone was counted only a few times. The chain is built from TRBV4-1 and TRBJ2-7; D is possibly TRBD2 (5 bases). There are 15 residues in the CDR3. Deletions cut 1 base from V and 5 bases from J, with 15 bases between. Per the germline V gene, CDR1 is MGHRA and CDR2 is YSYEKL. The CDR3 DNA sequence: TGCGCCAGCAGCCAAGTCTTTGGGAGTCCGAACGAGCAGTACTTC. It translates to CASSQVFGSPNEQYF.

CDR3 amino acids: CASSYSGQGPAYF. In nucleotides, the CDR3 is TGTGCCAGCAGTTACTCGGGACAGGGGCCAGCGTACTTC. The chain employs TRBV6-5 and TRBJ2-7; 10 bases fit TRBD1. CDR3 size: 13 residues. Trimming at V came to 0 bases and at J to 12 bases, leaving 5 bases not matched to a gene. In germline, CDR1 is MNHEY, CDR2 SVGAGI.

This clone was recorded a few times. This chain uses TRBV9 with TRBJ2-7; possibly TRBD2 for D (5 bases). Looked up from germline, CDR1 is SGDLS and CDR2 is YYNGEE. V was trimmed by 0 bases and J by 6 bases, leaving 13 bases between them. The CDR3 sequence is 14 residues long. The CDR3 region has the DNA TGTGCCAGCAGCGTAGAAGGTAGCAGCGGCGAGCAGTACTTC. It encodes CASSVEGSSGEQYF.

The rearrangement links TRBV11-3 to TRBJ2-7; no clear D gene. Trimming stripped 5 bases from V and 5 bases from J, with 22 bases between. Germline V gene data show CDR1 as SGHNT and CDR2 as YENEEA. CDR3 size: 16 residues. The CDR3 loop is CASSKGGSRFPNEQYF. The CDR3 DNA is TGTGCCAGCAGCAAAGGCGGAAGTAGGTTCCCCAACGAGCAGTACTTC.

The gene calls are TRBV5-1 and TRBJ1-5; D is unclear. CDR1 is SGHRS and CDR2 is YFSETQ in the germline V gene. This CDR3 has 13 residues. The germline V and J ends were trimmed by 2 bases and 2 bases, with 5 bases remaining between them. CDR3 bases: TGCGCCAGCAGCTTACACCGCAATCAGCCCCAGCATTTT. Translation: CASSLHRNQPQHF.

The chain has TRBV5-6 and TRBJ1-2; TRBD1 is a possible D gene (6 bases). Germline CDR1 SGHDT, CDR2 YYEEEE. Deletions cut 1 base from V and 5 bases from J, with 9 bases between. The CDR3 sequence is 13 residues long. The CDR3 nucleotides read TGTGCCAGCAGCTTGAACAGGGTGTATGGCTACACCTTC. Amino acids: CASSLNRVYGYTF.

Turning to this clone: At one boundary the junction diverges from the germline segment, which might be a read error. The rearrangement links TRBV9 to TRBJ2-7; tentatively, D is TRBD2 (6 bases). This CDR3 is built from 14 residues. Looked up from germline, CDR1 is SGDLS and CDR2 is YYNGEE. The CDR3 is CASSTRDLAYGQYF. CDR3 nucleotides: TGTGCCAGCAGCACCCGGGACTTAGCCTACGGGCAGTACTTC.

This clone was seen a few times. V is TRBV27 and J is TRBJ2-1; TRBD1 matches at 7 bases. V was pared by 8 bases and J by 1 base, with 5 bases of the junction left unmatched. The CDR3 extends over 14 amino acids. Germline V gives CDR1 MNHEY, CDR2 SMNVEV (reference sequence). The CDR3 coding sequence is TGTGCCAGCCGATTGGGACAGTCCTACAATGAGCAGTTCTTC. Its translation: CASRLGQSYNEQFF.

The chain has TRBV30 and TRBJ1-5; possible D gene TRBD1, 5 bases. V gave up 7 bases and J gave up 0 bases, with 13 bases separating them. Germline values: CDR1 GTSNPN, CDR2 SVGIG (reference sequence). The CDR3 contains 14 residues. CDR3 amino acids: CASDSYHSNQPQHF. For the CDR3, the DNA is TGTGCCTCCGACAGCTATCATAGCAATCAGCCCCAGCATTTT.

This chain uses TRBV5-6 with TRBJ2-3, with 9 bases fitting TRBD2. Per the germline V gene, CDR1 is SGHDT and CDR2 is YYEEEE. This CDR3 comprises 16 residues. The junction had 4 bases not matched to a gene; V was cut back by 0 bases and J by 2 bases. The CDR3 loop reads CASSLDSGGLTDTQYF. CDR3 bases: TGTGCCAGCAGCTTGGATAGCGGGGGCCTCACAGATACGCAGTATTTT.

V usage is TRBV27 and J usage is TRBJ1-1; a possible D gene is TRBD1 (6 bases). Trimming removed 2 bases from V and 1 base from J, with 8 bases in between. CDR1 and CDR2 (germline): MNHEY, SMNVEV (reference sequence). This CDR3 region has 14 residues. This CDR3 is CASSLQGSNTEAFF. DNA for the CDR3: TGTGCCAGCAGTTTACAGGGGTCGAACACTGAAGCTTTCTTT.

As regards this clone: Additional DNA sequences in this sample encode the identical CDR3. J is TRBJ1-4 and V is TRBV5-1, with TRBD1 matching over 8 bases. The CDR3 is 13 amino acids. Trimming removed 4 bases from V and 7 bases from J; junction bases left unmatched: 3. The germline V gene has CDR1 SGHRS and CDR2 YFSETQ. In nucleotides, the CDR3 is TGCGCCAGCAGCCCAGGGACAGGTGAAAAACTGTTTTTT. This sequence encodes CASSPGTGEKLFF.

The V call is TRBV9, the J call TRBJ2-7; weak D call: TRBD2 (5 bases). Germline V gene data show CDR1 as SGDLS and CDR2 as YYNGEE. The CDR3 totals 12 residues. The germline V and J ends were trimmed by 0 bases and 6 bases, with 7 bases remaining between them. The CDR3 sequence: CASSVGESEQYF. CDR3 DNA sequence: TGTGCCAGCAGCGTAGGGGAGAGCGAGCAGTACTTC.

This chain links TRBV18 with TRBJ2-7; 7 positions agree with TRBD1. V lost 4 bases and J lost 6; bases outside the gene matches: 6. There are 13 residues in the CDR3. Germline V gene lookup returns CDR1 KGHSH and CDR2 LQKENI. The CDR3 loop reads CASSLRQGFEQYF. The DNA of the CDR3 is TGTGCCAGCTCACTAAGACAGGGTTTCGAGCAGTACTTC. The entire variable domain, with the rest obtained from reference TRBV18 and TRBJ2-7, is as follows: NAGVMQNPRHLVRRRGQEARLRCSPMKGHSHVYWYRQLPEEGLKFMVYLQKENIIDESGMPKERFSAEFPKEGPSILRIQQVVRGDSAAYFCASSLRQGFEQYFGPGTRLTVT.

This clone was counted once. The chain employs TRBV5-4 and TRBJ2-2, with 13 bases identical to TRBD2. Germline loops: CDR1 SGHNT, CDR2 YYREEE (reference sequence). V lost 4 bases to trimming and J lost 7 bases; unmatched junction nucleotides: 7. The CDR3 runs 16 residues. The CDR3: CASSVTSGGRGGELFF. CDR3 DNA sequence: TGTGCCAGCAGCGTGACTAGCGGGGGGCGAGGCGGGGAGCTGTTTTTT.